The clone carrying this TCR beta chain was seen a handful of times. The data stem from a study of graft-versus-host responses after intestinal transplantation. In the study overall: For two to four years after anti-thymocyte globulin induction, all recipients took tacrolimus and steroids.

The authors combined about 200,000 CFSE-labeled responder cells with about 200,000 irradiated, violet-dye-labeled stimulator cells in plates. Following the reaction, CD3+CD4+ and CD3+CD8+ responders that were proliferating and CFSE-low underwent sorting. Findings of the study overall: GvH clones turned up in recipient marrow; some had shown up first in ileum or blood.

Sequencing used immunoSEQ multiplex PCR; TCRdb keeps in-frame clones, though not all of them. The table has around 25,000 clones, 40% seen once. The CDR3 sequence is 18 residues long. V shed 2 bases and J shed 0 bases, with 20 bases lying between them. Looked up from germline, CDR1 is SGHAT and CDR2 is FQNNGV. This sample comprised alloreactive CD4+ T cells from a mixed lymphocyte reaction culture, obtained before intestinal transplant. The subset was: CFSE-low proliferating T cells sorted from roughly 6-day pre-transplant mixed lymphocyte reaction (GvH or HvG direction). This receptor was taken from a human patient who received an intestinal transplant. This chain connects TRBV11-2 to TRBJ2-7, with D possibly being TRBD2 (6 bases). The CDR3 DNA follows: TGTGCCAGCAGCTTACGACGGGATAGCGGAACAATCTCCTACGAGCAGTACTTC. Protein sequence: CASSLRRDSGTISYEQYF.